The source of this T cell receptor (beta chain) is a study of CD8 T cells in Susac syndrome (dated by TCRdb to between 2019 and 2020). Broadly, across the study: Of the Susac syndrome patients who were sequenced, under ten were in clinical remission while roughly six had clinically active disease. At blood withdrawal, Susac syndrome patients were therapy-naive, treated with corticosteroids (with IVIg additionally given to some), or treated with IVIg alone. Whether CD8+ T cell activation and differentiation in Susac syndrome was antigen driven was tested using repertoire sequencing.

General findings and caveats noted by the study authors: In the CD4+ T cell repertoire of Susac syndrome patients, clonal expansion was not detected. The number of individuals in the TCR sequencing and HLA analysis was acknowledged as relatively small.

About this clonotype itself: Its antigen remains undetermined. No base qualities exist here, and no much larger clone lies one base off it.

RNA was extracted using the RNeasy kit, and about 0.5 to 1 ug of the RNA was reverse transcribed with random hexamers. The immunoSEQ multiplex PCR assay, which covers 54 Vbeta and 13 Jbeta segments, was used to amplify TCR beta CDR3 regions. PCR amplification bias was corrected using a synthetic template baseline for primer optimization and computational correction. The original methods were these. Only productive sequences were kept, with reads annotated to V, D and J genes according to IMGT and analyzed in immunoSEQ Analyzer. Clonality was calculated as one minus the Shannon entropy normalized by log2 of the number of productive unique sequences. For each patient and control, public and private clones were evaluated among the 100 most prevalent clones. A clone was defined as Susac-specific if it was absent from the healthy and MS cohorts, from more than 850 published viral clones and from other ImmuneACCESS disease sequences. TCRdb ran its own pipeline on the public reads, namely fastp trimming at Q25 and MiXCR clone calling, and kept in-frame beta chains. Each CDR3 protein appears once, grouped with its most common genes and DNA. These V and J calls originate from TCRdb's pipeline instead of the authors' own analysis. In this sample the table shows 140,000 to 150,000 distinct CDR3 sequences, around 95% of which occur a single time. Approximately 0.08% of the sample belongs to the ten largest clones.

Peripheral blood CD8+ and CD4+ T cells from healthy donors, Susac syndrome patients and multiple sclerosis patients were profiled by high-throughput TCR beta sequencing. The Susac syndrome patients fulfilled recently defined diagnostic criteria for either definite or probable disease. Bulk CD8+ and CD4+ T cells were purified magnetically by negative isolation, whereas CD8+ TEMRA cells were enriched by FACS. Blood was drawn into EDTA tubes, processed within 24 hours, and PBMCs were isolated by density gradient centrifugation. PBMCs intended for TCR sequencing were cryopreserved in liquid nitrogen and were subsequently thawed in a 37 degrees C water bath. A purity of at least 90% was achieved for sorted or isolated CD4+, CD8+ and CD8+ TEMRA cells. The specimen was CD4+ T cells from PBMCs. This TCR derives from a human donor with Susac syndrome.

The CDR3 loop reads CASSSGVKAFF. Read as DNA, the sequence is TGTGCCAGCAGTTCCGGGGTGAAAGCTTTCTTT. This chain joins TRBV28 to TRBJ1-1, with the D gene call left open. The CDR3 runs 11 residues from the cysteine to the phenylalanine. Only the CDR3 region is kept as DNA, spanning 33 bases read in frame from base 1. The CDR1 and CDR2 encoded by the germline V gene are MDHEN and SYDVKM. Deletion took 4 bases off V and 9 bases off J, with a span of 9 bases between the germline ends.